This T cell receptor beta chain emerged from a study of blood T cell repertoires in COVID-19. Overall study: Recovered status in Cohort 3 required two negative PCRs, clearance, or symptom resolution.

A note on this clone: Other nucleotide sequences from this sample produce the same CDR3.

The assay was immunoSEQ multiplex PCR, and TCRdb's table has in-frame clones only and misses some. The profile shows about 270,000 clones, 85% to 90% of them singletons. This CDR3 has 16 amino acids. Germline V CDR1 and CDR2: KGHDR, SFDVKD. V lost 3 bases to trimming and J lost 1 base, with 12 bases between them. The sample taken for sequencing was PBMCs or T cells enriched from blood (not recorded which). The chain couples TRBV24-1 to TRBJ2-1; D perhaps matches TRBD2 (6 bases). The receptor comes from a woman aged 55 to 70 in a cohort exposed to, infected with or recovered from COVID-19 (not recorded which). The DNA for the CDR3 is TGTGCCACCAGTGATCGGGGTAGCGGTTCCTACAATGAGCAGTTCTTC. Its translation: CATSDRGSGSYNEQFF.